This T cell receptor beta chain comes out of a study of blood T cell repertoires in COVID-19. Whole-study context: PBMCs, B-cell-depleted T cells, or T cells were the source of the cDNA or gDNA that made up the material.

Using immunoSEQ multiplex PCR, the repertoire was profiled, and TCRdb retains in-frame clones only, with some absent. Counted here are 190,000 or so clones, nearly 90% occurring once; the ten biggest clones make up less than 0.7%. Sequenced input: peripheral blood. The TCR originated in a man aged 45 to 65 with acute or convalescent COVID-19.

The CDR3 is CASSIGNTEAFF. As DNA, the CDR3 is TGTGCCAGTAGTATCGGGAACACTGAAGCTTTCTTT. The chain carries TRBV19 and TRBJ1-1, with no clear D. The V end lost 3 bases, the J end lost 1 base, and 3 bases lay between the germline ends. From germline, CDR1 is LNHDA and CDR2 SQIVND (reference sequence). This CDR3 has 12 amino acids.